The 25 T cell receptor beta chains presented below share a single source sample, sequenced in a study of blood T cells in healthy people across ages. It was with a sample-barcoded 5' primer and a J-beta primer mix that a second PCR of roughly 7 to 12 cycles was run. Using its own MiXCR run on the 5' RACE reads, TCRdb lists one record per CDR3 protein. The sample includes around 800,000 distinct CDR3 sequences, about 45% of them seen just once. Sequenced input: blood. The receptors here all came from a man older than 75 in good health.

In nucleotides, the CDR3 is TGCAGTGCTAGAGATCATTACCAGGGGGGGAATTCACCCCTCCACTTT. This codes for CSARDHYQGGNSPLHF. The chain recombines TRBV20-1 with TRBJ1-6; 7 bases fit TRBD1. The length of the CDR3 is 16 residues. Looked up from germline, CDR1 is DFQATT and CDR2 is SNEGSKA (reference sequence). V gave up 0 bases and J gave up 7 bases; unmatched junction bases: 9.

On this clonotype: Being one base from a much bigger clone, this may be a read error. The chain combines TRBV29-1 with TRBJ2-4; tentatively, D is TRBD1 or TRBD2 (5 bases each). CDR1 is SQVTM, CDR2 ANQGSEA, per germline. This CDR3 comprises 12 residues. The CDR3 DNA is TGCAGCGTTGTTGAGGGGCAAAACATTCGGTACTTC. Encoded protein: CSVVEGQNIRYF.

The chain has TRBV5-1 and TRBJ2-3, with 10 bases matching TRBD1. Germline CDR1 is SGHRS and CDR2 is YFSETQ. The CDR3 extends over 17 amino acids. Trimming removed 2 bases from V and 6 bases from J; junction bases left unmatched: 12. The CDR3 here is CASSLRQGARDPDTQYF. The CDR3 coding sequence is TGCGCCAGCAGCTTAAGACAGGGGGCGCGGGACCCGGATACGCAGTATTTT.

The gene calls are TRBV29-1 and TRBJ2-5, with 9 positions matching TRBD2. The J call is uncertain, as TRBJ2-7 better fits the DNA end. Germline V CDR1 and CDR2: SQVTM, ANQGSEA. This CDR3 has 14 amino acids. The CDR3 DNA follows: TGCAGCGTCGGTCCACGAGCGGGAGGTAGCGAGCAGTACTTC. Encoded protein: CSVGPRAGGSEQYF.

The rearrangement joins TRBV24-1 to TRBJ2-3; 9 bases map to TRBD1. This CDR3 is built from 17 residues. With V trimmed by 4 bases and J by 1 base, 8 bases remained unmatched. Germline V gene lookup returns CDR1 KGHDR and CDR2 SFDVKD. This CDR3 reads CATSDRGTGQRTDTQYF. In DNA, the CDR3 is TGTGCCACCAGTGACCGAGGGACAGGGCAACGCACAGATACGCAGTATTTT.

In this sample, this clonotype turned up a few times. This chain links TRBV7-4 with TRBJ1-4; D possibly corresponds to TRBD1 (5 bases). V gave up 2 bases and J gave up 7 bases, with 29 bases separating them. CDR3 size: 20 residues. Germline values: CDR1 SGHVT, CDR2 SQSDAQ. CDR3 protein: CASSLRGAPRPGVGGEKLFF. In nucleotides, the CDR3 is TGTGCCAGCAGCTTACGAGGGGCACCGAGACCTGGTGTTGGTGGTGAAAAACTGTTTTTT.

The chain links TRBV25-1 to TRBJ2-1, with 7 bases identical to TRBD2. J was trimmed by 3 bases and V by 8 bases; bases with no gene match: 10. Germline CDR1 MGHDK, CDR2 SYGVNS. This CDR3 comprises 15 residues. This CDR3 reads CASCPASGFYNEQFF. For the CDR3, the DNA is TGTGCCAGCTGCCCAGCTAGCGGATTCTACAATGAGCAGTTCTTC.

The chain employs TRBV7-3 and TRBJ1-1; D gene unclear. The CDR3 totals 13 residues. V lost 5 bases to trimming and J lost 1 base, with 8 bases between them. The germline V gene has CDR1 SGHTA and CDR2 FQGTGA. CDR3 in DNA: TGTGCCAGCAGCCAAACCCAGAACACTGAAGCTTTCTTT. It is translated as CASSQTQNTEAFF.

V and J are TRBV6-5 and TRBJ2-1; TRBD2 matches 13 bases. Germline lookup yields CDR1 MNHEY and CDR2 SVGAGI. With V trimmed by 0 bases and J by 13 bases, 9 bases remained unmatched. The CDR3 is 16 residues long. DNA of the CDR3: TGTGCCAGCAGTTACTCGGGCGGACTAGCGGGAGAGACCCAGTTCTTC. Protein: CASSYSGGLAGETQFF.

The chain carries TRBV12-3 or TRBV12-4 and TRBJ2-1; the D is unclear. The CDR3 length is 14 residues. Trimming removed 6 bases at V and 0 bases at J, with 9 bases between. In DNA, the CDR3 is TGTGCCAGCAGGGCTCAGAGCTCCTACAATGAGCAGTTCTTC. It translates to CASRAQSSYNEQFF.

This clonotype has more than one count but fewer than ten. The chain employs TRBV29-1 and TRBJ2-3, with TRBD2 matching over 11 bases. This CDR3 contains 14 residues. Losses at the gene ends were 6 bases for V and 2 bases for J; bases not matched to a gene: 4. The germline V gene has CDR1 SQVTM and CDR2 ANQGSEA. CDR3 nucleotides: TGCAGCGTCATACTAGCGGGAGTCACAGATACGCAGTATTTT. Translation gives CSVILAGVTDTQYF.

V gene TRBV29-1 combines with J gene TRBJ2-3, with a possible D match to TRBD2 (5 bases). This CDR3 is built from 12 residues. Per the germline V gene, CDR1 is SQVTM and CDR2 is ANQGSEA. The V end was cut by 6 bases, the J end by 1 base, with 8 bases between. CDR3 amino acids: CSVRAGTDTQYF. In nucleotides, the CDR3 is TGCAGCGTGCGGGCAGGCACAGATACGCAGTATTTT.

This clonotype was seen a few times. The chain is built from TRBV24-1 and TRBJ2-5, with 9 bases aligning to TRBD1. The germline CDR1 and CDR2 sequences are KGHDR and SFDVKD. The CDR3 length is 16 residues. Trimming took 2 bases from V and 4 from J; bases not matched to a gene: 7. CDR3 nucleotides: TGTGCCACCAGTGATTCCGGGACAGGGAAACGAGAGACCCAGTACTTC. This sequence encodes CATSDSGTGKRETQYF.

The chain links TRBV10-3 to TRBJ2-1, with TRBD2 identical over 9 bases. The trim removed 0 bases at V and 8 bases at J, leaving 5 bases unmatched. CDR3 length equals 15 residues. Germline V lookup: CDR1 ENHRY, CDR2 SYGVKD. This CDR3 reads CAISESGGRADEQFF. CDR3 bases: TGTGCCATCAGTGAGTCGGGCGGGAGGGCGGATGAGCAGTTCTTC.

The chain has TRBV4-2 and TRBJ2-6, with 9 bases aligning to TRBD2. The CDR3 consists of 16 residues. After removal of 3 bases from V and 8 bases from J, the junction contained 8 bases not matched to a gene. Germline V lookup: CDR1 LGHNA, CDR2 YNFKEQ. Here the CDR3 DNA reads TGTGCCAGCAGCCAGGACTACGCGGGGGGGACCAACGTCCTGACTTTC. Amino acids: CASSQDYAGGTNVLTF.

This clonotype was counted between two and nine times. This chain connects TRBV4-1 to TRBJ1-1; D not certain. V lost 0 bases and J 1 base, leaving 6 bases between the germline ends. Germline CDR1 and CDR2: MGHRA and YSYEKL. The CDR3 runs to 14 residues. The CDR3 region has the DNA TGCGCCAGCAGCCAAGACCCGGAGAACACTGAAGCTTTCTTT. Residues: CASSQDPENTEAFF.

In its sample, this clonotype was seen many times. The chain combines TRBV2 with TRBJ2-7; TRBD2 might be the D (6 bases). V was trimmed by 3 bases and J by 5 bases, leaving 11 bases between them. This CDR3 comprises 13 residues. The germline V gene encodes CDR1 SNHLY and CDR2 FYNNEI. The CDR3 loop reads CASSDGTSDEQYF. CDR3 sequence (DNA): TGTGCCAGCAGTGACGGGACTTCGGACGAGCAGTACTTC. The full variable domain, rest sourced from reference TRBV2 and TRBJ2-7, is EPEVTQTPSHQVTQMGQEVILRCVPISNHLYFYWYRQILGQKVEFLVSFYNNEISEKSEIFDDQFSVERPDGSNFTLKIRSTKLEDSAMYFCASSDGTSDEQYFGPGTRLTVT.

A remark on this clonotype: A much larger clone lies a single base off, so this may be a read error. The rearrangement joins TRBV20-1 to TRBJ2-7; D unresolved. The J call may be incorrect, as the DNA end agrees better with TRBJ2-5. Germline CDR1 reads DFQATT; CDR2 reads SNEGSKA (reference sequence). This CDR3 has 12 amino acids. CDR3 protein: CSAWFNQETQYF. The CDR3, as DNA: TGCAGTGCTTGGTTTAACCAGGAGACCCAGTACTTC.

This clonotype came up a few times. The CDR3 spells CASSFVRGINEKLFF. The CDR3 DNA sequence: TGTGCCAGCAGTTTTGTTCGAGGAATTAATGAAAAACTGTTTTTT. V gene TRBV28 combines with J gene TRBJ1-4; D unresolved. The V gene's germline CDR1 is MDHEN and CDR2 SYDVKM. The CDR3 is 15 amino acids. Trimming took off 3 bases at V and 4 bases at J, with 12 bases between the two ends.

This clonotype occurred many times. This chain links TRBV5-1 with TRBJ2-1; 7 bases map to TRBD2. Germline V gives CDR1 SGHRS, CDR2 YFSETQ. After removal of 2 bases from V and 4 bases from J, the junction contained 6 bases not matched to a gene. This CDR3 is built from 15 residues. The CDR3 DNA reads as TGCGCCAGCAGCTTCCAACTAGCGAGTTACAATGAGCAGTTCTTC. Encoded protein: CASSFQLASYNEQFF. Supplemented by reference TRBV5-1 and TRBJ2-1, the full variable domain reads KAGVTQTPRYLIKTRGQQVTLSCSPISGHRSVSWYQQTPGQGLQFLFEYFSETQRNKGNFPGRFSGRQFSNSRSEMNVSTLELGDSALYLCASSFQLASYNEQFFGPGTRLTVL.

The chain links TRBV9 to TRBJ2-7; 9 nucleotides line up with TRBD2. Per the germline V gene, CDR1 is SGDLS and CDR2 is YYNGEE. The CDR3 spans 16 residues. With V trimmed by 4 bases and J by 6 bases, 14 bases remained unmatched. The CDR3 DNA follows: TGTGCCAGCAGCCCTAACCATAGCGGGAGATTGGGCGAGCAGTACTTC. This translates into CASSPNHSGRLGEQYF.

This clonotype has a handful of counts. The chain couples TRBV12-3 or TRBV12-4 to TRBJ2-7; D call uncertain. This CDR3 contains 15 residues. Trimming stripped 5 bases from V and 3 bases from J, with 17 bases between. CDR3 nucleotides: TGTGCCAGCAGTCCCACCGGTGTACTTTACTACGAGCAGTACTTC. Translation: CASSPTGVLYYEQYF.

This clonotype came up a few times. The chain links TRBV9 to TRBJ2-5; 15 nucleotides agree with TRBD2. The CDR3 is 21 amino acids. Germline V gene sequence: CDR1 SGDLS, CDR2 YYNGEE. The junction had 20 bases not matched to a gene; V was cut back by 6 bases and J by 2 bases. This CDR3 reads CASTEPGLAGGHLILQETQYF. The CDR3 nucleotides are TGTGCCAGCACCGAACCGGGACTAGCGGGAGGCCACCTAATATTACAAGAGACCCAGTACTTC.

This chain uses TRBV27 with TRBJ2-3; 12 nucleotides line up with TRBD2. V lost 6 bases and J lost 0; bases outside the gene matches: 4. CDR1 is MNHEY and CDR2 is SMNVEV in the germline V gene (reference sequence). There are 16 residues in the CDR3. CDR3 in amino acids: CASRHGTSGSTDTQYF. The CDR3 nucleotides are TGTGCCAGCAGGCACGGGACTAGCGGGAGCACAGATACGCAGTATTTT.

This clonotype was counted ten times or more. The rearrangement joins TRBV20-1 to TRBJ2-3; possibly TRBD2 for D (5 bases). Between the trimmed V and J ends, which lost 6 bases and 8 bases, there was a span of 21 bases. There are 14 residues in the CDR3. Germline V gives CDR1 DFQATT, CDR2 SNEGSKA (reference sequence). The CDR3 spells CSAPPNSAVATQYF. The CDR3 DNA is TGCAGTGCCCCCCCTAATAGCGCGGTTGCTACGCAGTATTTT.